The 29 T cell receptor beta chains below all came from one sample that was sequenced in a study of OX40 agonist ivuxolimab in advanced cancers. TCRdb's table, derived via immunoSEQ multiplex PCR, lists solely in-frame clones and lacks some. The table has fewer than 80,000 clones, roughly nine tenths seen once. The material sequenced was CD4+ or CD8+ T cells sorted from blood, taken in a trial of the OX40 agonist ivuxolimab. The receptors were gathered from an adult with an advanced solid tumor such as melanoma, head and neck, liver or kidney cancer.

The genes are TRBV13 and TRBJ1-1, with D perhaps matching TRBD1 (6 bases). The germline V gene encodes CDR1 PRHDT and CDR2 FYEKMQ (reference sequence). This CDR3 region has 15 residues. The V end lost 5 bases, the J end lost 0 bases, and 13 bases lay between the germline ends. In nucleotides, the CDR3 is TGTGCCAGCAGCGAACCGACAGGACTGAACACTGAAGCTTTCTTT. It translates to CASSEPTGLNTEAFF.

CDR3 protein: CASSPTGQPQHF. CDR3 DNA sequence: TGCGCCAGCAGCCCCACAGGGCAGCCCCAGCATTTT. The V and J genes are TRBV5-1 and TRBJ1-5, with D possibly being TRBD1 (6 bases). There are 12 residues in the CDR3. The germline V gene encodes CDR1 SGHRS and CDR2 YFSETQ. V was cut by 4 bases and J by 7 bases, with 9 bases left in between.

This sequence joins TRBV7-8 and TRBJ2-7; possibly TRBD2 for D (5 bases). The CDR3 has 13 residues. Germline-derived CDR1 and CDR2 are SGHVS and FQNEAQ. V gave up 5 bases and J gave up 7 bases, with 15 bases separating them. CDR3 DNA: TGTGCCAGCAGCCTTGTGCGACGGGATGAGCAGTACTTC. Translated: CASSLVRRDEQYF.

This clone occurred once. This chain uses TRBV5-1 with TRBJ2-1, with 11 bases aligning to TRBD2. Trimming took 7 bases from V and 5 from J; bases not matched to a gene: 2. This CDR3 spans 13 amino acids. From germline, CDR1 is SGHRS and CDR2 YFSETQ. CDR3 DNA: TGCGCCAGCGGGACTAGCGGCAACAATGAGCAGTTCTTC. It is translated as CASGTSGNNEQFF.

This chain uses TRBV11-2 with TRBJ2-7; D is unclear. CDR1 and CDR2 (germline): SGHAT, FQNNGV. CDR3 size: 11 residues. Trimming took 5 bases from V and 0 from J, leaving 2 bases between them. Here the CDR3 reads CASSASYEQYF. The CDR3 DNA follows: TGTGCCAGCAGCGCCTCCTACGAGCAGTACTTC.

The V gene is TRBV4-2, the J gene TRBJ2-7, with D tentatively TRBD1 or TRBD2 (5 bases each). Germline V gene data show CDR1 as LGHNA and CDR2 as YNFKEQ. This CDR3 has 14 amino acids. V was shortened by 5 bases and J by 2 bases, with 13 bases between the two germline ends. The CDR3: CASSTPGTTYEQYF. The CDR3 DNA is TGTGCCAGCAGCACCCCCGGGACCACCTACGAGCAGTACTTC.

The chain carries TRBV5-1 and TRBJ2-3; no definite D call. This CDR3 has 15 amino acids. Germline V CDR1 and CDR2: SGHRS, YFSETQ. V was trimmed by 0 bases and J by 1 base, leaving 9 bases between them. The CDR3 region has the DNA TGCGCCAGCAGCTTGGAGGGTATCGGCACAGATACGCAGTATTTT. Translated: CASSLEGIGTDTQYF.

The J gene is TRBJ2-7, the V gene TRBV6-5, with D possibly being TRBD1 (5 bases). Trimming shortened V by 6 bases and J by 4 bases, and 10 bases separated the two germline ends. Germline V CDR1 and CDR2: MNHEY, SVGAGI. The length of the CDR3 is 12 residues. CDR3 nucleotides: TGTGCCAGCAGCCTCGACAGTTACGAGCAGTACTTC. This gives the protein CASSLDSYEQYF.

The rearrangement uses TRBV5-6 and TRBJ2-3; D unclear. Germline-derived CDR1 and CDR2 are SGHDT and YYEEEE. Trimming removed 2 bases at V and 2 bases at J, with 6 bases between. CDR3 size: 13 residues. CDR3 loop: CASSLEVTDTQYF. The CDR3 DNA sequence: TGTGCCAGCAGCTTAGAAGTCACAGATACGCAGTATTTT.

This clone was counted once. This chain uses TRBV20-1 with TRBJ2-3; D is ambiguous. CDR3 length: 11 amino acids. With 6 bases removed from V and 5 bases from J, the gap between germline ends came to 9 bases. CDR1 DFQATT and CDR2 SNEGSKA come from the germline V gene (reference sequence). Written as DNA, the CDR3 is TGCAGTGCCCGCTGGGTAGATACGCAGTATTTT. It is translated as CSARWVDTQYF.

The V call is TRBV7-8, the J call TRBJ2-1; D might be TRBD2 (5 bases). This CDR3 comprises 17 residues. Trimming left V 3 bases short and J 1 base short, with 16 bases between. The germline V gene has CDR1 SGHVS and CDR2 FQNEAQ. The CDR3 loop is CASSFGELRQSYNEQFF. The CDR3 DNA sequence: TGTGCCAGCAGCTTCGGGGAGTTAAGACAATCCTACAATGAGCAGTTCTTC.

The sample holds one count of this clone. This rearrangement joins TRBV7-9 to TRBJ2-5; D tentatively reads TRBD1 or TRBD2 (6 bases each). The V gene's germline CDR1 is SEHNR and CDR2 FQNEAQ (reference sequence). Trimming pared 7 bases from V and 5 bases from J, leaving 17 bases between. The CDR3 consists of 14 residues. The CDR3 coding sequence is TGTGCCAGCACCAAGGGGGAGGCGTGGGAGACCCAGTACTTC. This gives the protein CASTKGEAWETQYF.

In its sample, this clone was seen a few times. The CDR3 DNA reads TGTGCCAGCAGCTTAGTTTCGGACAGTTCCTACGAGCAGTACTTC. Its protein is CASSLVSDSSYEQYF. V and J are TRBV7-9 and TRBJ2-7; possibly TRBD1 for D (6 bases). V lost 1 base and J 1 base, leaving 11 bases between the germline ends. The CDR3 consists of 15 residues. Germline V lookup: CDR1 SEHNR, CDR2 FQNEAQ (reference sequence).

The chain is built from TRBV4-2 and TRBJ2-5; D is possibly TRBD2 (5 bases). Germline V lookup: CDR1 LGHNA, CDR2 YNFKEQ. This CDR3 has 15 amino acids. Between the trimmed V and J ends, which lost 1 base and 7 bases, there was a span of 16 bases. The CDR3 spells CASSQGSSWVGTQYF. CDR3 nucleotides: TGTGCCAGCAGCCAAGGTTCTAGCTGGGTAGGGACCCAGTACTTC.

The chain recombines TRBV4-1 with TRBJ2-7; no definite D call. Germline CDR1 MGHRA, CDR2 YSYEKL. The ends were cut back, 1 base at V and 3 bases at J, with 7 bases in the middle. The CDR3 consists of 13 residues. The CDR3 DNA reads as TGCGCCAGCAGCCAAGTAGGAAACTACGAGCAGTACTTC. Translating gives CASSQVGNYEQYF.

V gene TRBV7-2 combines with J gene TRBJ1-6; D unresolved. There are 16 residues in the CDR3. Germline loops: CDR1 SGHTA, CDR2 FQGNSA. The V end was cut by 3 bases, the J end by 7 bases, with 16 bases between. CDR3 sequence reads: CASSFLREGSNSPLHF. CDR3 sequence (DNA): TGTGCCAGCAGCTTTTTAAGGGAGGGTTCGAATTCACCCCTCCACTTT.

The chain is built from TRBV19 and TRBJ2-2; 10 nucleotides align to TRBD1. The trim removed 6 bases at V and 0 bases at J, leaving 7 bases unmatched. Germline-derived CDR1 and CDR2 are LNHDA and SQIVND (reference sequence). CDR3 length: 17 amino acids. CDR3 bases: TGTGCCAGTAGCAAGGACAGGGGGGCGCCGAACACCGGGGAGCTGTTTTTT. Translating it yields CASSKDRGAPNTGELFF. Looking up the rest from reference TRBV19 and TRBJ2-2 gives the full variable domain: DGGITQSPKYLFRKEGQNVTLSCEQNLNHDAMYWYRQDPGQGLRLIYYSQIVNDFQKGDIAEGYSVSREKKESFPLTVTSAQKNPTAFYLCASSKDRGAPNTGELFFGEGSRLTVL.

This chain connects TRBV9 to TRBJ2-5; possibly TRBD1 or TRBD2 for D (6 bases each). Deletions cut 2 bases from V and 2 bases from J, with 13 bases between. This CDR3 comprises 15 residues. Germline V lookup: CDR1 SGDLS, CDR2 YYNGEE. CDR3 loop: CASSVAGGAQETQYF. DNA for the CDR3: TGTGCCAGCAGCGTGGCCGGGGGCGCACAAGAGACCCAGTACTTC.

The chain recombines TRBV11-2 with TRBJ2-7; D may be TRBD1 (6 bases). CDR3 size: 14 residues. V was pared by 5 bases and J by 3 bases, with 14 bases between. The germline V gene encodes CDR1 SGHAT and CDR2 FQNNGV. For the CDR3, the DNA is TGTGCCAGCAGCACCCGGACAGCGAGCTACGAGCAGTACTTC. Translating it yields CASSTRTASYEQYF.

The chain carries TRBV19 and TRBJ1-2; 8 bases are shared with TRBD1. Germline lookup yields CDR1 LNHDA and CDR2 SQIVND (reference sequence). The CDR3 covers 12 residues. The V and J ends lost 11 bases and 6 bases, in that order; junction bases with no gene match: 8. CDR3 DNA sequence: TGTGCCGTTCGGGACAGGCTAGATGGCTACACCTTC. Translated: CAVRDRLDGYTF.

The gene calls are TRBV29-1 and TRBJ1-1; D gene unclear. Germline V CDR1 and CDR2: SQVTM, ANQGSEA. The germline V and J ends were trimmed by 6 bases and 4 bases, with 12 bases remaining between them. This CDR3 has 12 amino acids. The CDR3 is CSVEEIGTEAFF. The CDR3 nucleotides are TGCAGCGTGGAGGAGATAGGCACTGAAGCTTTCTTT. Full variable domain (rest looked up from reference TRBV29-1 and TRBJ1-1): SAVISQKPSRDICQRGTSLTIQCQVDSQVTMMFWYRQQPGQSLTLIATANQGSEATYESGFVIDKFPISRPNLTFSTLTVSNMSPEDSSIYLCSVEEIGTEAFFGQGTRLTVV.

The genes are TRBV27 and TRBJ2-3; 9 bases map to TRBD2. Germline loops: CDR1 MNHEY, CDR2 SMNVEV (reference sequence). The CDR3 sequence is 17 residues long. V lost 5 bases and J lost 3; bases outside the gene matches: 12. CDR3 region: CASSTPGVSGGTDTQYF. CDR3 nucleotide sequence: TGTGCCAGCAGTACCCCCGGGGTTAGCGGGGGAACAGATACGCAGTATTTT.

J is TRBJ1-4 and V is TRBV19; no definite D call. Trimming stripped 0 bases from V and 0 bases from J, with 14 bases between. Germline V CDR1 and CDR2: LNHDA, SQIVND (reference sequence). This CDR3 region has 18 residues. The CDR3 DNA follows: TGTGCCAGTAGTATAGATCTGCCAGGTGATACAACTAATGAAAAACTGTTTTTT. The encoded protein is CASSIDLPGDTTNEKLFF.

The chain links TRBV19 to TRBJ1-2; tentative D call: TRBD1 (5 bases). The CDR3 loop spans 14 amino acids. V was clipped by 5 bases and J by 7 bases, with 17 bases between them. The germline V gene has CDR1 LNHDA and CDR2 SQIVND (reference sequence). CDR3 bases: TGTGCCAGTAGTCCCCAGGGCGCCAGAAGTGGCTACACCTTC. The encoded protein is CASSPQGARSGYTF.

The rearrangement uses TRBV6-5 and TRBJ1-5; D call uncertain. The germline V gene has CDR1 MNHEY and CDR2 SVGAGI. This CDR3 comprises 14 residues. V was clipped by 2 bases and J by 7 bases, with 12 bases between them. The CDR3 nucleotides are TGTGCCAGCAGTTACGGACCCCAAGGACAGCCCCAGCATTTT. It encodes CASSYGPQGQPQHF.

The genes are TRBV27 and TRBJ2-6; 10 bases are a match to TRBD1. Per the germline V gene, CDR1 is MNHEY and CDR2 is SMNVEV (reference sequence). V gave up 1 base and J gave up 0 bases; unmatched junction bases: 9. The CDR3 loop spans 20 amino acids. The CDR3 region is CASSLLATGGFLSGANVLTF. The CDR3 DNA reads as TGTGCCAGCAGTTTATTGGCGACAGGGGGCTTTCTCTCTGGGGCCAACGTCCTGACTTTC.

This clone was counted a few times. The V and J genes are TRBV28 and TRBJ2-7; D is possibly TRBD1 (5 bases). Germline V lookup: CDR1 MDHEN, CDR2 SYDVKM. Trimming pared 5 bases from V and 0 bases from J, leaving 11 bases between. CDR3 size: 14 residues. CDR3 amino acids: CASSMTDNSYEQYF. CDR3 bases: TGTGCCAGCAGTATGACAGATAACTCCTACGAGCAGTACTTC.

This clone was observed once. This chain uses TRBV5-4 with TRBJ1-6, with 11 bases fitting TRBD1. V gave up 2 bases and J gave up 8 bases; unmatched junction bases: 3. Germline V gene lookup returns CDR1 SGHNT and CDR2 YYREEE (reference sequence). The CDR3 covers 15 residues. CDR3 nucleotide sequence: TGTGCCAGCAGCTTAGGGACAGGGGGTGATTCACCCCTCCACTTT. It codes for CASSLGTGGDSPLHF.

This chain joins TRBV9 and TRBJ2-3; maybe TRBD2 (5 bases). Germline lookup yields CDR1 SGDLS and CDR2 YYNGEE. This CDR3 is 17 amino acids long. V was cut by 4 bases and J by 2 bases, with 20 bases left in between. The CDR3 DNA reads TGTGCCAGCAGCCCCGGAGGTATCAGGATTTACACAGATACGCAGTATTTT. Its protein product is CASSPGGIRIYTDTQYF. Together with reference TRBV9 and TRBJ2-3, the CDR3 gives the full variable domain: DSGVTQTPKHLITATGQRVTLRCSPRSGDLSVYWYQQSLDQGLQFLIQYYNGEERAKGNILERFSAQQFPDLHSELNLSSLELGDSALYFCASSPGGIRIYTDTQYFGPGTRLTVL.